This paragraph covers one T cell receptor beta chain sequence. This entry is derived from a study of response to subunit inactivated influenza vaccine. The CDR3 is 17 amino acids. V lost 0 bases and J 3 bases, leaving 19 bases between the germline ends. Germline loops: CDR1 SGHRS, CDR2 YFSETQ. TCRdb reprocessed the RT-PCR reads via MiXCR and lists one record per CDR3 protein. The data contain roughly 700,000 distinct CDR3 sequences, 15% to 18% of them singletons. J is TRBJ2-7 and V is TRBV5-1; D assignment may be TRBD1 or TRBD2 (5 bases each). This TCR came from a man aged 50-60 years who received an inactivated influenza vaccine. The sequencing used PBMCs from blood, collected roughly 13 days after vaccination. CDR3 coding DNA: TGCGCCAGCAGCTTGGGGGGGTCGAGGACAAACTACTACGAGCAGTACTTC. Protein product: CASSLGGSRTNYYEQYF. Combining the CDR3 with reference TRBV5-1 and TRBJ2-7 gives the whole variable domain KAGVTQTPRYLIKTRGQQVTLSCSPISGHRSVSWYQQTPGQGLQFLFEYFSETQRNKGNFPGRFSGRQFSNSRSEMNVSTLELGDSALYLCASSLGGSRTNYYEQYFGPGTRLTVT.